These T cell receptor beta chains were read from a single sample in a study of lymphopenia after photon versus proton radiotherapy. Assay used: immunoSEQ multiplex PCR; TCRdb lists only in-frame clones, some missing. Of under 20,000 clones in the sample, more than 85% were seen once. This material consisted of peripheral blood, taken from a patient treated with photon-based radiotherapy. The receptors derive from a woman aged 40 to 50 with cholangiocarcinoma. Both conserved end residues are part of each CDR3. The D gene is left open where the match is weak. Size is stated for part of the rows, as once, few or many counts, or as a class when the clone is expanded.

V: TRBV25-1; D: NA; J: TRBJ1-6; size: NA; DNA: TGTGCCAGCACGGAGGGAGCTGGACCCCTCCACTTT; CDR3: CASTEGAGPLHF
V: TRBV5-1; D: NA; J: TRBJ1-2; size: NA; DNA: TGCGCCAGCAGCTTCAGGCCGGAGGGTGTCTATGGCTACACCTTC; CDR3: CASSFRPEGVYGYTF
V: TRBV19; D: TRBD1; J: TRBJ1-5; size: NA; DNA: TGTGCCAGTAGTCTAGGGGGCTCGGGCCTGGGGGGCAATCAGCCCCAGCATTTT; CDR3: CASSLGGSGLGGNQPQHF
V: TRBV21-1; D: NA; J: TRBJ1-6; size: NA; DNA: TGTGCCAGCGATAGAGGACAGGGTTATAATTCACCCCTCCACTTT; CDR3: CASDRGQGYNSPLHF
V: TRBV4-1; D: NA; J: TRBJ2-2; size: NA; DNA: TGCGCCAGCAGAGACGCCGGGGAGCTGTTTTTT; CDR3: CASRDAGELFF
V: TRBV19; D: NA; J: TRBJ1-1; size: NA; DNA: TGTGCCAGTAGTATTCCCTCAACAGGGCTGGCTACTGAAGCTTTCTTT; CDR3: CASSIPSTGLATEAFF
V: TRBV30; D: NA; J: TRBJ1-5; size: few; DNA: TGTGCCGGTGGTTTGAGCGGCAATCAGCCCCAGCATTTT; CDR3: CAGGLSGNQPQHF
V: TRBV5-8; D: TRBD1; J: TRBJ1-2; size: few; DNA: TGTGCCAGCAGCCCAAGGGGGACAGGTTTCTCGTCGGATGGCTACACCTTC; CDR3: CASSPRGTGFSSDGYTF
V: TRBV30; D: NA; J: TRBJ1-2; size: NA; DNA: TGTGCCTGGGACGGAGACAGAGCTAACTATGGCTACACCTTC; CDR3: CAWDGDRANYGYTF
V: TRBV5-5; D: NA; J: TRBJ2-7; size: NA; DNA: TGTGCCAGCAGCTCCCCGGGACACCCGGGCGAGCAGTACTTC; CDR3: CASSSPGHPGEQYF
V: TRBV11-2; D: NA; J: TRBJ1-1; size: NA; DNA: TGTGCCAGCAGCTTAAATTTAGAAGCTTTCTTT; CDR3: CASSLNLEAFF
V: TRBV18; D: NA; J: TRBJ2-7; size: NA; DNA: TGTGCCAGCTCACCAAAGGAAGTTTGGCAGGGCGATTTCCTTTCCTACGAGCAGTACTTC; CDR3: CASSPKEVWQGDFLSYEQYF
V: TRBV9; D: NA; J: TRBJ1-1; size: NA; DNA: TGTGCCAGCAGCGTAAAACAGAACACTGAAGCTTTCTTT; CDR3: CASSVKQNTEAFF
V: TRBV7-9; D: TRBD1; J: TRBJ1-1; size: NA; DNA: TGTGCCAGCAGCTTAGGGAGTCGGGGCCAGGGGGACACTGAAGCTTTCTTT; CDR3: CASSLGSRGQGDTEAFF
V: TRBV6-1; D: NA; J: TRBJ2-7; size: NA; DNA: TGTGCCAGCAGTGAAACAGTCTCCTACGAGCAGTACTTC; CDR3: CASSETVSYEQYF
V: TRBV2; D: NA; J: TRBJ2-3; size: NA; DNA: TGTGCCAGCAGTGAGAAGTGGCAGGGTAGAGATACGCAGTATTTT; CDR3: CASSEKWQGRDTQYF
V: TRBV9; D: TRBD2; J: TRBJ2-3; size: once; DNA: TGTGCCAGCAGCGAGGGGACTAGCGGGAGACCAGATACGCAGTATTTT; CDR3: CASSEGTSGRPDTQYF
V: TRBV15; D: TRBD2; J: TRBJ2-1; size: once; DNA: TGTGCCACCAGCAGATCAGCGGGAGGGCTCTTTTCCTACAATGAGCAGTTCTTC; CDR3: CATSRSAGGLFSYNEQFF
V: TRBV6-6; D: TRBD2; J: TRBJ2-5; size: NA; DNA: TGTGCCAGCAGTTACTCGATAGGACTAGCGGAAGAGACCCAGTACTTC; CDR3: CASSYSIGLAEETQYF
V: TRBV9; D: NA; J: TRBJ2-3; size: NA; DNA: TGTGCCAGCAGCGTAGAGATTAGTACTAGCACAGATACGCAGTATTTT; CDR3: CASSVEISTSTDTQYF
V: TRBV2; D: NA; J: TRBJ1-1; size: NA; DNA: TGTGCCAGCACCATCGATGGGACTGAAGCTTTCTTT; CDR3: CASTIDGTEAFF
V: TRBV11-1; D: NA; J: TRBJ1-1; size: NA; DNA: TGTGCCAGCAGCTCGGGACAGAACACTGAAGCTTTCTTT; CDR3: CASSSGQNTEAFF
V: TRBV11-2; D: TRBD1; J: TRBJ2-7; size: NA; DNA: TGTGCCAGCAACGACCCTGACAGGGCGCGCTACGAGCAGTACTTC; CDR3: CASNDPDRARYEQYF
V: TRBV2; D: TRBD2; J: TRBJ2-7; size: NA; DNA: TGTGCCAGCAGATCCGGGACTAGGAATTACGAGCAGTACTTC; CDR3: CASRSGTRNYEQYF
V: TRBV5-1; D: NA; J: TRBJ2-2; size: NA; DNA: TGCGCCAGCAGCTTGCTCCAGACCGGGGAGCTGTTTTTT; CDR3: CASSLLQTGELFF
V: TRBV7-6; D: TRBD2; J: TRBJ2-7; size: NA; DNA: TGTGCCAGCAGCCCTCTAGCGGGAGGGCCGGAAGAGCAGTACTTC; CDR3: CASSPLAGGPEEQYF
V: TRBV27; D: NA; J: TRBJ1-6; size: NA; DNA: TGTGCCAGCAGTCCCGGGGGGGGACTAGATAATTCACCCCTCCACTTT; CDR3: CASSPGGGLDNSPLHF
V: TRBV29-1; D: TRBD1; J: TRBJ1-1; size: once; DNA: TGCAGCGTTGAAGGGTCCTCGACAGGGAGCGATACTGAAGCTTTCTTT; CDR3: CSVEGSSTGSDTEAFF
V: TRBV27; D: NA; J: TRBJ1-4; size: once; DNA: TGTGCCAGCAGTTTATCACAACGGGGGTTAAATGAAAAACTGTTTTTT; CDR3: CASSLSQRGLNEKLFF
V: TRBV30; D: TRBD1; J: TRBJ1-2; size: NA; DNA: TGTGCCTGGAATCAGGGGGCTGGCTACACCTTC; CDR3: CAWNQGAGYTF
V: TRBV5-1; D: NA; J: TRBJ2-2; size: NA; DNA: TGCGCCAGCAGCCCCAAACGGGCCCTCACCGGGGAGCTGTTTTTT; CDR3: CASSPKRALTGELFF
V: TRBV5-8; D: NA; J: TRBJ1-6; size: NA; DNA: TGTGCCAGCAGCTTGGCTTTTCGGGGGGCGAATTCACCCCTCCACTTT; CDR3: CASSLAFRGANSPLHF
V: TRBV29-1; D: NA; J: TRBJ2-3; size: NA; DNA: TGCAGCACAACGGGAAGTCCCACTAGCACAGATACGCAGTATTTT; CDR3: CSTTGSPTSTDTQYF
V: TRBV5-4; D: TRBD1; J: TRBJ2-2; size: NA; DNA: TGTGCCAGCCGAGACAGGGGGCGAACCGGGGAGCTGTTTTTT; CDR3: CASRDRGRTGELFF
V: TRBV7-6; D: NA; J: TRBJ1-3; size: few; DNA: TGTGCCAGCAGCTCGGGACTGCCGGGGGGAAACACCATATATTTT; CDR3: CASSSGLPGGNTIYF
V: TRBV5-1; D: NA; J: TRBJ2-1; size: once; DNA: TGCGCCAGCAGCTTGGGGAACGGGGGCTCCTACAATGAGCAGTTCTTC; CDR3: CASSLGNGGSYNEQFF
V: TRBV6-4; D: TRBD2; J: TRBJ2-1; size: NA; DNA: TGTGCCAGCAGTGACAGGGGACTAGCGGATGAGCAGTTCTTC; CDR3: CASSDRGLADEQFF
V: TRBV30; D: NA; J: TRBJ2-3; size: NA; DNA: TGTGCCTGTCTGGACAGATATTCCACAGATACGCAGTATTTT; CDR3: CACLDRYSTDTQYF
V: TRBV7-2; D: NA; J: TRBJ1-5; size: once; DNA: TGTGCCAGCAGCCCGAGGGGGGGGCCCCAGCATTTT; CDR3: CASSPRGGPQHF
V: TRBV10-3; D: NA; J: TRBJ1-2; size: NA; DNA: TGTGCCATCAGTGAGTCGGGCCGCTTGAGCGGCTACACCTTC; CDR3: CAISESGRLSGYTF
V: TRBV27; D: NA; J: TRBJ2-7; size: NA; DNA: TGTGCCAGCAGTTTTTCAAGATCCTACGAGCAGTACTTC; CDR3: CASSFSRSYEQYF
V: TRBV27; D: TRBD1; J: TRBJ1-6; size: NA; DNA: TGTGCCAGCAGTTTAACAGGGGGCCAGAGCTCCTATAATTCACCCCTCCACTTT; CDR3: CASSLTGGQSSYNSPLHF